This T cell receptor beta chain was found in a study of identifying expanded T cells in peripheral blood. Findings and limits, study-wide: Over two and four weeks, about 16.4 and 19 clones changed, versus roughly 1.1 between replicates.

Method: immunoSEQ multiplex PCR; TCRdb's copy keeps in-frame clones and lacks some. This table has 100,000 to 110,000 clones, around nine tenths appearing once. Healthy donors had no documented immune events, such as infections, while sampled. Comments on this clone: Its antigen is unidentified.

The V segment lost 2 bases and the J segment 4 bases; nucleotides outside the gene matches: 4. The CDR3 has 14 residues. Germline values: CDR1 MDHEN, CDR2 SYDVKM. The sample comprised blood. The TCR comes from a person between 18 and 75 years old in good health. The rearrangement uses TRBV28 and TRBJ1-1; the match to TRBD1 covers 7 bases. The CDR3 sequence: CASSLRQGLTEAFF. The CDR3 DNA sequence: TGTGCCAGCAGTTTAAGACAGGGACTCACTGAAGCTTTCTTT. Variable domain in full (rest from reference TRBV28 and TRBJ1-1): DVKVTQSSRYLVKRTGEKVFLECVQDMDHENMFWYRQDPGLGLRLIYFSYDVKMKEKGDIPEGYSVSREKKERFSLILESASTNQTSMYLCASSLRQGLTEAFFGQGTRLTVV.